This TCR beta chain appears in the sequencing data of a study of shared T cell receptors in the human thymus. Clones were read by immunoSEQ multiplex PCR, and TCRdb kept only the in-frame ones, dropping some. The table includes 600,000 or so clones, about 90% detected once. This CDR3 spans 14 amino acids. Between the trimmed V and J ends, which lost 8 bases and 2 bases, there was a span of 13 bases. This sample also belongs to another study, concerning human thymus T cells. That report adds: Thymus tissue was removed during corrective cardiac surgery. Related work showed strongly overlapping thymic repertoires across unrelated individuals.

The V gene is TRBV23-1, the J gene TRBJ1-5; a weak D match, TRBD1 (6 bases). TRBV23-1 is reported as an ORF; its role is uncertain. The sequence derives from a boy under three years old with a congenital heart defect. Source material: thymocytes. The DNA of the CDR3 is TGCGCCAGCCTGGACAGCCCCCGCAATCAGCCCCAGCATTTT. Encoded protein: CASLDSPRNQPQHF.